Listed here are 25 T cell receptor beta chains from one sample, sequenced in a study of beta chain features in type 1 diabetes. Points from the study as a whole: Shorter TCRB CDR3s, moderately but significantly so, were found in Type 1 diabetes patients in all four CD4+ subsets.

Reverse transcription of all isolated RNA meant that expressed TCRB transcripts were sequenced. Here immunoSEQ multiplex PCR was the method, and the copy in TCRdb shows in-frame clones only, minus some. The table has about 270,000 clones, roughly an eighth seen once; the top ten hold under 0.02%. No cognate antigen is known for these TCRs. Sequencing was carried out using naive CD4+ T cells from blood. Source of these receptors: a man aged 30 to 39 with type 1 diabetes.

This clone has more than one count but fewer than ten. The sample has other DNA sequences that encode this CDR3 too. J is TRBJ1-5 and V is TRBV5-1; no firm D call. Trimming stripped 0 bases from V and 5 bases from J, with 6 bases between. This CDR3 region has 13 residues. Germline V gene data show CDR1 as SGHRS and CDR2 as YFSETQ. In DNA, the CDR3 is TGCGCCAGCAGCTTGGCGGTGGATCAGCCCCAGCATTTT. Its protein is CASSLAVDQPQHF.

This chain uses TRBV5-6 with TRBJ2-3; D possibly corresponds to TRBD2 (5 bases). CDR3 size: 15 residues. The germline gives CDR1 SGHDT, CDR2 YYEEEE. Trimming cost V 6 bases and J 0 bases, with 14 bases left between them. Here the CDR3 DNA reads TGTGCCAGCACTACTAGGCTGGTGAGCACAGATACGCAGTATTTT. Amino acid sequence: CASTTRLVSTDTQYF.

This clone was detected a few times. The gene calls are TRBV7-2 and TRBJ2-5, with 9 bases that match TRBD2. V lost 3 bases, J lost 2 bases, and 7 bases stayed unmatched. CDR1 is SGHTA and CDR2 is FQGNSA in the germline V gene. The CDR3 runs 16 residues. This chain's CDR3 is CASSFAQLAGQETQYF. In DNA form, the CDR3 reads TGTGCCAGCAGCTTCGCACAACTAGCGGGTCAAGAGACCCAGTACTTC.

The table lists this clone with a few counts. The chain carries TRBV6-6 and TRBJ2-1, with 9 bases identical to TRBD1. The CDR3 consists of 16 residues. Germline V CDR1 and CDR2: MNHNY, SVGAGI (reference sequence). Trimming took 2 bases from V and 2 from J; bases not matched to a gene: 4. Here the CDR3 reads CASSYLGQGAYNEQFF. CDR3 bases: TGTGCCAGCAGTTACCTGGGACAGGGCGCCTACAATGAGCAGTTCTTC.

In the case of this clone: Within the sample, other DNA sequences also encode this same CDR3. The chain employs TRBV30 and TRBJ1-2; 10 nucleotides agree with TRBD1. V lost 2 bases, J lost 8 bases, and 5 bases stayed unmatched. This CDR3 is built from 13 residues. Germline CDR1 GTSNPN, CDR2 SVGIG (reference sequence). CDR3: CAWSLRDRGGYTF. The CDR3 DNA reads TGTGCCTGGAGTCTCCGGGACAGGGGAGGCTACACCTTC.

This clone was counted a single time. The chain couples TRBV30 to TRBJ1-1; D call uncertain. Deletions cut 0 bases from V and 5 bases from J, with 13 bases between. This CDR3 has 14 amino acids. The germline V gene encodes CDR1 GTSNPN and CDR2 SVGIG (reference sequence). The CDR3 bases are TGTGCCTGGAGTGTACTAGGGTCTGGGACTGAAGCTTTCTTT. This sequence encodes CAWSVLGSGTEAFF.

The J gene is TRBJ2-7, the V gene TRBV7-9; 9 bases align to TRBD1. J was trimmed by 5 bases and V by 6 bases; bases with no gene match: 11. The CDR3 consists of 15 residues. Per germline, CDR1 SEHNR and CDR2 FQNEAQ (reference sequence). The CDR3 loop reads CASSFRDRASDEQYF. DNA of the CDR3: TGTGCCAGCAGTTTTCGGGACAGGGCATCCGACGAGCAGTACTTC. Supplemented by reference TRBV7-9 and TRBJ2-7, the full variable domain reads DTGVSQNPRHKITKRGQNVTFRCDPISEHNRLYWYRQTLGQGPEFLTYFQNEAQLEKSRLLSDRFSAERPKGSFSTLEIQRTEQGDSAMYLCASSFRDRASDEQYFGPGTRLTVT.

The chain is built from TRBV7-9 and TRBJ2-5; D call uncertain. V lost 1 base and J lost 7, with 4 bases in between. This CDR3 has 11 amino acids. Per germline, CDR1 SEHNR and CDR2 FQNEAQ (reference sequence). This CDR3 reads CASSLDGTQYF. As DNA, the CDR3 is TGTGCCAGCAGCTTAGACGGGACCCAGTACTTC.

This clone turned up a few times. The chain couples TRBV9 to TRBJ2-2, with 10 bases lining up with TRBD1. Germline CDR1 SGDLS, CDR2 YYNGEE. J was trimmed by 0 bases and V by 0 bases; bases with no gene match: 2. The length of the CDR3 is 17 residues. The chain's CDR3 is CASSVGGQGSNTGELFF. The CDR3 DNA reads TGTGCCAGCAGCGTAGGGGGACAGGGGTCGAACACCGGGGAGCTGTTTTTT.

V gene TRBV7-8 combines with J gene TRBJ2-3; D possibly corresponds to TRBD1 (5 bases). V was clipped by 5 bases and J by 2 bases, with 11 bases between them. The CDR3 is 14 amino acids. The V gene's germline CDR1 is SGHVS and CDR2 FQNEAQ. This chain's CDR3 is CASSPGHPTDTQYF. The CDR3 DNA is TGTGCCAGCAGCCCCGGACACCCCACAGATACGCAGTATTTT. Supplemented by reference TRBV7-8 and TRBJ2-3, the full variable domain reads GAGVSQSPRYKVAKRGQDVALRCDPISGHVSLFWYQQALGQGPEFLTYFQNEAQLDKSGLPSDRFFAERPEGSVSTLKIQRTQQEDSAVYLCASSPGHPTDTQYFGPGTRLTVL.

This clone has more than one count but fewer than ten. At one of its ends the junction is not consistent with the germline gene, which may arise from a read error. The identical CDR3 is also encoded by other nucleotide sequences in the sample. The rearrangement links TRBV14 to TRBJ2-7, with a tentative D call TRBD2 (5 bases). The germline CDR1 and CDR2 sequences are SGHDN and FVKESK. The CDR3 is made up of 13 amino acids. The CDR3: CASSQHRDYEQYF. CDR3 nucleotide sequence: TGTGCCAGCAGCCAACACCGAGACTACGAACAGTACTTC.

This clone was found a few times. The V and J genes are TRBV2 and TRBJ2-7; the D gene is possibly TRBD2 (5 bases). Germline CDR1 reads SNHLY; CDR2 reads FYNNEI. Trimming cost V 11 bases and J 0 bases, with 11 bases left between them. The length of the CDR3 is 12 residues. CDR3: CACGGSSYEQYF. The CDR3, as DNA: TGTGCCTGCGGCGGGTCCTCCTACGAGCAGTACTTC.

J is TRBJ2-1 and V is TRBV14; 9 nucleotides align to TRBD2. V gave up 4 bases and J gave up 4 bases; unmatched junction bases: 8. The V gene's germline CDR1 is SGHDN and CDR2 FVKESK. This CDR3 is built from 16 residues. In nucleotides, the CDR3 is TGTGCCAGCAGCCTTCATAGCGGGAGATCTTACAATGAGCAGTTCTTC. Its protein is CASSLHSGRSYNEQFF.

This clone showed up just a few times. The CDR3 DNA reads TGTGCCAGCGCCAACCTTAAGGGGGCGGCCTACGAGCAGTACTTC. It codes for CASANLKGAAYEQYF. The V gene is TRBV7-9, the J gene TRBJ2-7; 7 bases are a match to TRBD1. Per germline, CDR1 SEHNR and CDR2 FQNEAQ (reference sequence). This CDR3 has 15 residues. Losses at the gene ends were 8 bases for V and 2 bases for J; bases not matched to a gene: 12.

This clone was counted between two and nine times. V and J are TRBV6-6 and TRBJ1-2, with D possibly being TRBD1 (5 bases). The CDR3 sequence is 13 residues long. V was pared by 0 bases and J by 11 bases, with 13 bases between. Per the germline V gene, CDR1 is MNHNY and CDR2 is SVGAGI (reference sequence). As DNA, the CDR3 is TGTGCCAGCAGTTACTCGACGGGGGGTGCTTACACCTTC. Translated: CASSYSTGGAYTF.

CDR3 loop: CASRDKGVRNTGELFF. Here the CDR3 DNA reads TGCGCCAGCAGAGATAAAGGGGTGAGGAACACCGGGGAGCTGTTTTTT. The chain carries TRBV5-1 and TRBJ2-2, with D possibly matching TRBD1 (5 bases). V lost 5 bases and J 1 base, leaving 15 bases between the germline ends. CDR1 and CDR2 (germline): SGHRS, YFSETQ. The CDR3 runs 16 residues.

This clone was seen a few times. The chain uses TRBV6-5 and TRBJ1-4; 8 bases are shared with TRBD1. The CDR3 is 13 residues long. CDR1 is MNHEY and CDR2 is SVGAGI in the germline V gene. Losses at the gene ends were 6 bases for V and 7 bases for J; bases not matched to a gene: 4. The CDR3: CASSNRGSEKLFF. CDR3 sequence (DNA): TGTGCCAGCAGCAACAGGGGGAGTGAAAAACTGTTTTTT.

This clone showed up just a few times. The chain recombines TRBV19 with TRBJ1-1, with a possible D match to TRBD1 (6 bases). The CDR3 spans 14 residues. Germline lookup yields CDR1 LNHDA and CDR2 SQIVND (reference sequence). V dropped 2 bases and J dropped 5 bases, with 12 bases sitting between them. CDR3 sequence: CASSINREGTEAFF. The DNA for the CDR3 is TGTGCCAGTAGTATAAACAGGGAGGGAACTGAAGCTTTCTTT.

The chain uses TRBV5-1 and TRBJ2-7; TRBD1 agrees at 10 bases. CDR1 SGHRS and CDR2 YFSETQ come from the germline V gene. V trimming: 6 bases; J trimming: 7 bases; junction bases outside the gene matches: 16. The CDR3 length is 16 residues. The DNA of the CDR3 is TGCGCCAGCACGAATTCCCCGGGACAGGGGACGCGGGAGCAGTACTTC. Protein sequence: CASTNSPGQGTREQYF.

The V and J genes are TRBV7-3 and TRBJ2-3; D is undetermined. The germline V and J ends were trimmed by 2 bases and 0 bases, with 6 bases remaining between them. Germline V lookup: CDR1 SGHTA, CDR2 FQGTGA. The CDR3 sequence is 14 residues long. The chain's CDR3 is CASSLFRSTDTQYF. The CDR3 nucleotides are TGTGCCAGCAGCTTATTCAGGAGCACAGATACGCAGTATTTT.

This chain uses TRBV5-1 with TRBJ1-3; TRBD1 agrees at 9 bases. CDR1 is SGHRS and CDR2 is YFSETQ in the germline V gene. The CDR3 covers 15 residues. V shed 4 bases, J shed 6 bases, and the junction held 8 bases outside the gene matches. CDR3 nucleotide sequence: TGCGCCAGCAGCGCGCGACAGGGGGAGTCAAACACCATATATTTT. The encoded protein is CASSARQGESNTIYF.

To note about this clone: Other DNA sequences of this sample code for an identical CDR3. The rearrangement links TRBV18 to TRBJ2-7, with D tentatively TRBD1 (5 bases). The CDR3 is made up of 12 amino acids. The germline V gene has CDR1 KGHSH and CDR2 LQKENI. Deletions cut 4 bases from V and 3 bases from J, with 7 bases between. CDR3 amino acids: CASSQQDYEQYF. The CDR3 DNA reads TGTGCCAGCTCACAACAGGACTACGAGCAGTACTTC.

This clone came up a few times. V usage is TRBV30 and J usage is TRBJ2-7; TRBD1 is a possible D gene (5 bases). V shed 8 bases and J shed 1 base, with 15 bases lying between them. CDR3 size: 13 residues. From germline, CDR1 is GTSNPN and CDR2 SVGIG (reference sequence). As DNA, the CDR3 is TGTGCCCGAAGCCGACAGCAGTCCTACGAGCAGTACTTC. Protein product: CARSRQQSYEQYF. Complete variable domain (other parts from reference TRBV30 and TRBJ2-7): SQTIHQWPATLVQPVGSPLSLECTVEGTSNPNLYWYRQAAGRGLQLLFYSVGIGQISSEVPQNLSASRPQDRQFILSSKKLLLSDSGFYLCARSRQQSYEQYFGPGTRLTVT.

CDR3 bases: TGTGCCAGCAGTTACTCACCTAGCGGCACCTACAATGAGCAGTTCTTC. Its protein is CASSYSPSGTYNEQFF. This rearrangement joins TRBV6-5 to TRBJ2-1; 7 positions agree with TRBD2. The CDR3 totals 16 residues. The trim removed 0 bases at V and 2 bases at J, leaving 4 bases unmatched. Germline CDR1 is MNHEY and CDR2 is SVGAGI.

There are a few counts of this clone. Other DNA sequences of this sample code for an identical CDR3. This chain links TRBV4-2 with TRBJ1-1; the D is unclear. The ends were cut back, 1 base at V and 0 bases at J, with 6 bases in the middle. CDR3 length: 14 residues. Germline V CDR1 and CDR2: LGHNA, YNFKEQ. CDR3 DNA: TGTGCCAGCAGCCAAGGGCAGTTGAACACTGAAGCTTTCTTT. Protein sequence: CASSQGQLNTEAFF.